Listed here are 11 T cell receptor beta chains from one sample, sequenced in a study of naive and memory T cell subsets. Study observations and caveats: Especially in CD8 cells, naive repertoires contained a few larger clonotypes, possibly CD45RA-re-expressing memory cells.

No antigen has been assigned to these receptors. Both TRBC1 and TRBC2 were covered by a beta constant-region primer of two equimolar oligonucleotides. Four rounds of PCR amplified the ligated cDNA using nested alpha and beta constant-region primers plus SP2. Via MiXCR, TCRdb re-called the UMI-ligation and nested PCR reads, giving one row per CDR3 protein. This table has about 150,000 distinct CDR3 sequences, about 20% appearing once. Sequenced sample: naive CD4+ T cells from blood. The receptors originated from a human donor in good health.

This chain joins TRBV5-1 and TRBJ2-1; D remains ambiguous. Germline CDR1 is SGHRS and CDR2 is YFSETQ. Trimming cost V 0 bases and J 1 base, with 8 bases left between them. CDR3 length equals 15 residues. DNA of the CDR3: TGCGCCAGCAGCTTGGCTACGAGTTCCTACAATGAGCAGTTCTTC. Protein sequence: CASSLATSSYNEQFF.

The chain combines TRBV12-3 or TRBV12-4 with TRBJ2-1; unclear D gene. Trimming took 1 base from V and 9 from J, leaving 13 bases between them. The CDR3 has 14 amino acids. CDR3 in amino acids: CASSLVLGLSEQFF. The CDR3 DNA reads as TGTGCCAGCAGTTTAGTGTTAGGGTTGAGTGAGCAGTTCTTC.

This rearrangement joins TRBV20-1 to TRBJ2-1; 7 bases are shared with TRBD2. Germline CDR1 DFQATT, CDR2 SNEGSKA (reference sequence). The V and J ends lost 0 bases and 2 bases, in that order; junction bases with no gene match: 7. CDR3 length: 16 residues. Here the CDR3 reads CSARDPGRGPYNEQFF. The CDR3 DNA reads TGCAGTGCTAGAGATCCAGGGAGGGGACCCTACAATGAGCAGTTCTTC.

The sample holds a few counts of this clonotype. The CDR3 DNA reads as TGTGCCAGCTCACCAGCTGGAAATGGAAACACCATATATTTT. The encoded protein is CASSPAGNGNTIYF. V and J are TRBV18 and TRBJ1-3; D gene unclear. Germline V gene data show CDR1 as KGHSH and CDR2 as LQKENI. This CDR3 spans 14 amino acids. Trimming took 2 bases from V and 3 from J, leaving 8 bases between them.

The genes are TRBV7-3 and TRBJ2-2; D perhaps matches TRBD1 (6 bases). V shed 5 bases and J shed 5 bases, with 12 bases lying between them. In germline, CDR1 is SGHTA, CDR2 FQGTGA. There are 14 residues in the CDR3. The CDR3 sequence is CASSRSTGTGELFF. The CDR3 region has the DNA TGTGCCAGCAGCCGGTCCACAGGGACCGGGGAGCTGTTTTTT.

The gene calls are TRBV29-1 and TRBJ2-3, with 9 positions matching TRBD1. The CDR3 spans 13 residues. Germline CDR1 and CDR2: SQVTM and ANQGSEA. V was pared by 4 bases and J by 7 bases, with 6 bases of the junction left unmatched. The CDR3 reads CSVVGQGVNTQYF. CDR3 DNA sequence: TGCAGCGTTGTGGGACAGGGTGTCAATACGCAGTATTTT.

This clonotype was seen only a few times. The chain couples TRBV6-1 to TRBJ1-5, with a possible D match to TRBD1 (5 bases). Germline CDR1 MNHNS, CDR2 SASEGT. V lost 6 bases and J 0 bases, leaving 12 bases between the germline ends. This CDR3 spans 15 amino acids. The CDR3 here is CASSITGNSNQPQHF. The CDR3 bases are TGTGCCAGCAGCATAACAGGAAATAGCAATCAGCCCCAGCATTTT.

This clonotype has a handful of counts. This rearrangement joins TRBV5-1 to TRBJ2-4, with a tentative D call TRBD1 (6 bases). Germline V lookup: CDR1 SGHRS, CDR2 YFSETQ. This CDR3 contains 16 residues. Trimming shortened V by 0 bases and J by 0 bases, and 10 bases separated the two germline ends. The CDR3 nucleotides are TGCGCCAGCAGCTTGGGGGACACCCTAGCCAAAAACATTCAGTACTTC. Encoded protein: CASSLGDTLAKNIQYF.

This clonotype has a handful of counts. The rearrangement uses TRBV7-3 and TRBJ2-1; D unclear. The CDR3 extends over 14 amino acids. Germline CDR1 SGHTA, CDR2 FQGTGA. The V gene lost 3 bases and the J gene lost 3 bases, with 9 bases spanning the gap. Here the CDR3 reads CASSFNSSYNEQFF. The CDR3 nucleotides are TGTGCCAGCAGCTTTAATTCGAGCTACAATGAGCAGTTCTTC.

V usage is TRBV2 and J usage is TRBJ1-5; no clear D gene. This CDR3 comprises 15 residues. V lost 3 bases and J 7 bases, leaving 16 bases between the germline ends. Germline assignment: CDR1 SNHLY and CDR2 FYNNEI. Here the CDR3 reads CASSETGLGNQPQHF. DNA of the CDR3: TGTGCCAGCAGTGAGACTGGTTTGGGGAACCAGCCCCAGCATTTT.

This clonotype has a handful of counts. V is TRBV5-1 and J is TRBJ2-7, with 8 bases aligning to TRBD1. This CDR3 has 17 residues. CDR1 and CDR2 (germline): SGHRS, YFSETQ. V lost 4 bases to trimming and J lost 0 bases; unmatched junction nucleotides: 12. CDR3: CASSHRQGQVYSYEQYF. Here the CDR3 DNA reads TGCGCCAGCAGCCATCGCCAGGGACAGGTATACTCCTACGAGCAGTACTTC.